This entry concerns a single TCR beta chain. What it binds is not known. The data were taken from a study of T-cell memory formation after mild COVID-19. Study-wide results and caveats: Later expanders leaned toward CD4+, whereas clones contracting from day 15 to 85 were balanced CD4/CD8. Mainly CM and EM harbored the contracting CD4+ clones; mainly EMRA harbored the CD8+ ones. A second wave of clones peaked on day 37, and their SARS-CoV-2 specificity went unconfirmed.

Germline-derived CDR1 and CDR2 are SGHRS and YFSETQ. This CDR3 has 16 residues. Trimming took off 0 bases at V and 0 bases at J, with 11 bases between the two ends. TCRdb called the 5' RACE reads again in MiXCR, with one record for every CDR3 protein. The sample has just under 150,000 distinct CDR3 sequences, about 19% seen once. The sequenced material came from PBMCs or a T cell subset sorted from them (not recorded which). The chain combines TRBV5-1 with TRBJ2-3; tentatively, D is TRBD2 (5 bases). The source of this sequence is an adult woman who had mild COVID-19 (a few samples of this study predate the infection). Cell type and time point are not known. The CDR3 DNA reads TGCGCCAGCAGCTTGGACGGCGGGTCTAGCACAGATACGCAGTATTTT. Protein product: CASSLDGGSSTDTQYF. The whole variable domain, filled in from reference TRBV5-1 and TRBJ2-3, reads KAGVTQTPRYLIKTRGQQVTLSCSPISGHRSVSWYQQTPGQGLQFLFEYFSETQRNKGNFPGRFSGRQFSNSRSEMNVSTLELGDSALYLCASSLDGGSSTDTQYFGPGTRLTVL.